This T cell receptor (beta chain) was recorded in a study of identical twins. Study-wide results and limits: Abundant cord blood beta clonotypes carried fewer insertions; memory repertoires showed none. With beta out-of-frame sequences, excess sharing by twins was weaker.

This clonotype was counted only a few times. Its specificity is unknown. With template switching, a universal primer site was added, and the cDNA carried unique molecular identifiers. TCRdb processed the 5' RACE reads anew with MiXCR; each CDR3 protein has one entry. The table has about 660,000 distinct CDR3 sequences, roughly 8% seen once; the top ten hold 0.8% to 1%. The same specimen was also included in a second study, on yellow fever vaccine responses in identical twins.

The sequence came from a woman between 18 and 29 years old in good health. The specimen sequenced was PBMCs.

The CDR3 is CASSPGQGLGNTEAFF. The CDR3 region has the DNA TGCGCCAGCAGCCCGGGGCAGGGGTTAGGAAACACTGAAGCTTTCTTT. V usage is TRBV5-1 and J usage is TRBJ1-1, with D tentatively TRBD1 (6 bases). Trimming left V 4 bases short and J 2 bases short, with 18 bases between. This CDR3 contains 16 residues. Germline V gives CDR1 SGHRS, CDR2 YFSETQ. Complete variable domain (other parts from reference TRBV5-1 and TRBJ1-1): KAGVTQTPRYLIKTRGQQVTLSCSPISGHRSVSWYQQTPGQGLQFLFEYFSETQRNKGNFPGRFSGRQFSNSRSEMNVSTLELGDSALYLCASSPGQGLGNTEAFFGQGTRLTVV.